These 25 T cell receptor beta chains were sequenced from one sample in a study of human T cells and chemical hapten exposure. Time point described: patch test 2, 6 weeks after DPC sensitization. Treatment indicated: therapeutic diphenylcyclopropenone sensitization with weekly scalp DPC. In TCRdb, the RACE reads were re-called with MiXCR into one record per CDR3 protein. Counted here are around 99,000 distinct CDR3 sequences, 8% to 13% occurring once; the ten biggest clones make up 2.2%. Sequenced here: whole blood, sampled in connection with sensitization to the hapten diphenylcyclopropenone (DPC). The receptors stem from a middle-aged man with alopecia areata. Some clones in this sample may be carry-over from other donors' samples.

The sample holds a few counts of this clonotype. This chain links TRBV6-2 or TRBV6-3 with TRBJ1-2; 10 nucleotides align to TRBD1. V dropped 5 bases and J dropped 5; count of bases not matched to a gene: 5. This CDR3 has 14 amino acids. CDR1 is MNHEY and CDR2 is SVGEGT in the germline V gene. CDR3 in DNA: TGTGCCAGCAGTGGGACAGGGGTGACTTATGGCTACACCTTC. This translates into CASSGTGVTYGYTF.

This rearrangement joins TRBV28 to TRBJ2-3; 7 bases are a match to TRBD1. The CDR3 length is 15 residues. CDR1 and CDR2 from the germline V gene are MDHEN and SYDVKM. Losses at the gene ends were 5 bases for V and 5 bases for J; bases not matched to a gene: 10. DNA of the CDR3: TGTGCCAGCAGTCCCCAGTCAGGGGGTGGAGATACGCAGTATTTT. As protein: CASSPQSGGGDTQYF.

There are a few counts of this clonotype. This chain joins TRBV20-1 and TRBJ1-2, with D possibly being TRBD1 (6 bases). Germline CDR1 is DFQATT and CDR2 is SNEGSKA (reference sequence). V gave up 3 bases and J gave up 3 bases, with 14 bases separating them. This CDR3 is 14 amino acids long. This CDR3 reads CSARDSLQDYGYTF. CDR3 nucleotides: TGCAGTGCTAGGGACAGTCTCCAGGACTATGGCTACACCTTC.

In its sample, this clonotype was seen a few times. The genes are TRBV29-1 and TRBJ2-1, with TRBD2 matching over 11 bases. V was pared by 3 bases and J by 4 bases, with 8 bases of the junction left unmatched. The CDR3 loop spans 16 amino acids. The V gene's germline CDR1 is SQVTM and CDR2 ANQGSEA. The CDR3 is CSVDSPGTSGYNEQFF. The CDR3 DNA is TGCAGCGTTGATAGCCCCGGGACTAGCGGATACAATGAGCAGTTCTTC.

This clonotype appeared a single time. V gene TRBV6-2 or TRBV6-3 combines with J gene TRBJ1-1; 9 bases are a match to TRBD1. The CDR3 runs to 14 residues. CDR1 is MNHEY and CDR2 is SVGEGT in the germline V gene. J gave up 3 bases and V 4 bases, and 3 bases lay outside the gene matches. CDR3 coding DNA: TGTGCCAGCAGTTTCCGGGACAGGGACACTGAAGCTTTCTTT. Translating it yields CASSFRDRDTEAFF.

This clonotype was seen a handful of times. The V and J genes are TRBV28 and TRBJ2-6; D ambiguous. V lost 9 bases and J 4 bases, leaving 10 bases between the germline ends. Per the germline V gene, CDR1 is MDHEN and CDR2 is SYDVKM. The CDR3 spans 13 residues. The CDR3, as DNA: TGTGCCAGTCGCTCCGGAGGGGCCAACGTCCTGACTTTC. Residues: CASRSGGANVLTF.

This clonotype was seen many times. V is TRBV3-1 and J is TRBJ1-1; D is undetermined. The CDR3 consists of 14 residues. Trimming pared 7 bases from V and 0 bases from J, leaving 12 bases between. Germline V CDR1 and CDR2: LGHDT, YNNKEL (reference sequence). CDR3 amino acids: CASTSELMNTEAFF. The DNA for the CDR3 is TGTGCCAGCACGTCAGAGTTAATGAACACTGAAGCTTTCTTT. The variable domain in full, with the rest retrieved from reference TRBV3-1 and TRBJ1-1, is DTAVSQTPKYLVTQMGNDKSIKCEQNLGHDTMYWYKQDSKKFLKIMFSYNNKELIINETVPNRFSPKSPDKAHLNLHINSLELGDSAVYFCASTSELMNTEAFFGQGTRLTVV.

This clonotype came up many times. The rearrangement links TRBV18 to TRBJ1-1; D gene uncertain. The germline gives CDR1 KGHSH, CDR2 LQKENI. The CDR3 covers 16 residues. The germline V and J ends were trimmed by 3 bases and 1 base, with 15 bases remaining between them. CDR3 nucleotide sequence: TGTGCCAGCTCACCTTTCGACCAAAGCCCGAACACTGAAGCTTTCTTT. It specifies CASSPFDQSPNTEAFF.

This clonotype was counted many times. V is TRBV27 and J is TRBJ1-1, with 8 bases identical to TRBD1. J was trimmed by 2 bases and V by 5 bases; bases with no gene match: 4. The germline V gene has CDR1 MNHEY and CDR2 SMNVEV (reference sequence). This CDR3 has 14 residues. The CDR3 spells CASSPGQGNTEAFF. The CDR3 nucleotides are TGTGCCAGCAGTCCCGGACAGGGTAACACTGAAGCTTTCTTT.

This clonotype has just a few counts. The chain joins TRBV27 to TRBJ2-5; TRBD2 matches 15 bases. V lost 6 bases, J lost 3 bases, and 14 bases stayed unmatched. This CDR3 has 19 amino acids. Germline V lookup: CDR1 MNHEY, CDR2 SMNVEV (reference sequence). The CDR3 bases are TGTGCCAGCAGCCGCGGACTAGCGGGAGGGCCAGTGGTTGAAGAGACCCAGTACTTC. Its translation is CASSRGLAGGPVVEETQYF.

The chain has TRBV12-3 or TRBV12-4 and TRBJ2-1; 10 nucleotides align to TRBD1. V gave up 6 bases and J gave up 6 bases; unmatched junction bases: 2. This CDR3 is 13 amino acids long. CDR3: CASRDRGINEQFF. Written as DNA, the CDR3 is TGTGCCAGCAGGGACAGGGGGATCAATGAGCAGTTCTTC.

This clonotype was counted only a few times. V gene TRBV6-5 combines with J gene TRBJ2-7; 8 bases agree with TRBD2. The trim removed 5 bases at V and 3 bases at J, leaving 3 bases unmatched. Germline V lookup: CDR1 MNHEY, CDR2 SVGAGI. The CDR3 sequence is 13 residues long. The CDR3 DNA is TGTGCCAGCAGTCTCCGGGAGGGCTACGAGCAGTACGTC. This encodes CASSLREGYEQYV.

This CDR3 reads CASSLGALAGETQYF. The DNA of the CDR3 is TGTGCCAGCAGCTTAGGGGCATTAGCGGGGGAGACCCAGTACTTC. This sequence joins TRBV7-2 and TRBJ2-5; 8 nucleotides agree with TRBD2. V dropped 1 base and J dropped 5; count of bases not matched to a gene: 6. The CDR3 is 15 amino acids. The germline CDR1 and CDR2 sequences are SGHTA and FQGNSA.

This clonotype showed up just a few times. The chain carries TRBV4-1 and TRBJ2-1, with TRBD1 identical over 8 bases. Germline V lookup: CDR1 MGHRA, CDR2 YSYEKL. Unmatched junction bases numbered 7, after V lost 0 bases and J lost 3 bases. The CDR3 has 17 residues. DNA for the CDR3: TGCGCCAGCAGCCAAGATGGGATACAGGGGGGCTACAATGAGCAGTTCTTC. It yields the protein CASSQDGIQGGYNEQFF.

The chain joins TRBV29-1 to TRBJ2-3, with 8 bases identical to TRBD2. The germline V gene encodes CDR1 SQVTM and CDR2 ANQGSEA. Trimming at V came to 7 bases and at J to 4 bases, leaving 10 bases not matched to a gene. This CDR3 has 14 residues. The CDR3 nucleotides read TGCAGCGGCGATAGTGCGGGAGGTTCAGATACGCAGTATTTT. Amino acid sequence: CSGDSAGGSDTQYF.

This clonotype was recorded many times. V and J are TRBV6-5 and TRBJ1-1; 9 bases agree with TRBD1. Germline V lookup: CDR1 MNHEY, CDR2 SVGAGI. The trim removed 10 bases at V and 4 bases at J, leaving 10 bases unmatched. The CDR3 consists of 14 residues. CDR3 DNA: TGTGCCACGAAAACAGGGGGCGGGAGCACTGAAGCTTTCTTT. Protein: CATKTGGGSTEAFF.

This clonotype was seen a few times. The V and J genes are TRBV4-2 and TRBJ1-1, with a weak D call TRBD1 (5 bases). Germline V gene sequence: CDR1 LGHNA, CDR2 YNFKEQ. The CDR3 has 13 amino acids. The V end was cut by 0 bases, the J end by 10 bases, with 12 bases between. The CDR3, as DNA: TGTGCCAGCAGCCAAGATCAGGGTGTCGGAGCTTTCTTT. The encoded protein is CASSQDQGVGAFF.

This clonotype appeared many times. This chain connects TRBV18 to TRBJ2-2, with D possibly being TRBD2 (6 bases). V lost 2 bases and J 3 bases, leaving 10 bases between the germline ends. Per the germline V gene, CDR1 is KGHSH and CDR2 is LQKENI. This CDR3 region has 15 residues. CDR3 in DNA: TGTGCCAGCTCACCATTACCGGGGGACACCGGGGAGCTGTTTTTT. Translation: CASSPLPGDTGELFF.

This clonotype was detected only a few times. The V and J genes are TRBV6-2 or TRBV6-3 and TRBJ2-1; TRBD2 might be the D (6 bases). The V end lost 4 bases, the J end lost 7 bases, and 14 bases lay between the germline ends. CDR1 MNHEY and CDR2 SVGEGT come from the germline V gene. This CDR3 spans 14 amino acids. CDR3 sequence: CASSFAGSRNEQFF. DNA of the CDR3: TGTGCCAGCAGTTTTGCGGGATCGCGAAATGAGCAGTTCTTC.

This clonotype showed up many times. The gene calls are TRBV7-2 and TRBJ2-1, with TRBD2 matching 9 bases. V shed 5 bases, J shed 3 bases, and the junction held 2 bases outside the gene matches. CDR3 length: 14 residues. CDR1 is SGHTA and CDR2 is FQGNSA in the germline V gene. CDR3 in DNA: TGTGCCAGCAGCCGCGGGGGGGGCTACAATGAGCAGTTCTTC. Protein sequence: CASSRGGGYNEQFF.

In this sample, this clonotype turned up a few times. The rearrangement uses TRBV29-1 and TRBJ2-4, with 7 bases that match TRBD1. The CDR3 runs 12 residues. Trimming at V came to 6 bases and at J to 3 bases, leaving 2 bases not matched to a gene. From germline, CDR1 is SQVTM and CDR2 ANQGSEA. CDR3 coding DNA: TGCAGCGTAGGGACAGACAAAAACATTCAGTACTTC. It encodes CSVGTDKNIQYF.

The chain links TRBV28 to TRBJ1-1, with a tentative D call TRBD1 (5 bases). The CDR3 length is 12 residues. Per the germline V gene, CDR1 is MDHEN and CDR2 is SYDVKM. The V end lost 5 bases, the J end lost 10 bases, and 14 bases lay between the germline ends. CDR3 bases: TGTGCCAGCAGTGAAGGGGACGGGAGAGCTTTCTTT. Protein product: CASSEGDGRAFF. Combining the CDR3 with reference TRBV28 and TRBJ1-1 gives the whole variable domain DVKVTQSSRYLVKRTGEKVFLECVQDMDHENMFWYRQDPGLGLRLIYFSYDVKMKEKGDIPEGYSVSREKKERFSLILESASTNQTSMYLCASSEGDGRAFFGQGTRLTVV.

This clonotype showed up just a few times. The rearrangement joins TRBV5-6 to TRBJ2-6; 9 bases are a match to TRBD2. Germline loops: CDR1 SGHDT, CDR2 YYEEEE. V shed 0 bases, J shed 0 bases, and the junction held 7 bases outside the gene matches. There are 19 residues in the CDR3. CDR3 sequence: CASSLALASGNSGANVLTF. The CDR3 DNA is TGTGCCAGCAGCTTGGCCCTAGCTAGCGGGAACTCTGGGGCCAACGTCCTGACTTTC. Combining the CDR3 with reference TRBV5-6 and TRBJ2-6 gives the whole variable domain DAGVTQSPTHLIKTRGQQVTLRCSPKSGHDTVSWYQQALGQGPQFIFQYYEEEERQRGNFPDRFSGHQFPNYSSELNVNALLLGDSALYLCASSLALASGNSGANVLTFGAGSRLTVL.

This chain uses TRBV28 with TRBJ2-5, with D perhaps given as TRBD1 or TRBD2 (5 bases each). V dropped 8 bases and J dropped 2 bases, with 18 bases sitting between them. The CDR3 contains 15 residues. The V gene's germline CDR1 is MDHEN and CDR2 SYDVKM. The CDR3 loop is CASGSEGHPQETQYF. The CDR3 DNA is TGTGCCAGCGGTAGTGAGGGGCACCCTCAAGAGACCCAGTACTTC.

This clonotype was seen more than once but under ten times. The chain uses TRBV29-1 and TRBJ2-3; 10 bases are shared with TRBD1. Per germline, CDR1 SQVTM and CDR2 ANQGSEA. CDR3 size: 14 residues. Trimming removed 5 bases from V and 5 bases from J; junction bases left unmatched: 7. This chain's CDR3 is CSVSGTGAGDTQYF. The CDR3 nucleotides read TGCAGCGTTTCCGGGACAGGGGCTGGAGATACGCAGTATTTT.